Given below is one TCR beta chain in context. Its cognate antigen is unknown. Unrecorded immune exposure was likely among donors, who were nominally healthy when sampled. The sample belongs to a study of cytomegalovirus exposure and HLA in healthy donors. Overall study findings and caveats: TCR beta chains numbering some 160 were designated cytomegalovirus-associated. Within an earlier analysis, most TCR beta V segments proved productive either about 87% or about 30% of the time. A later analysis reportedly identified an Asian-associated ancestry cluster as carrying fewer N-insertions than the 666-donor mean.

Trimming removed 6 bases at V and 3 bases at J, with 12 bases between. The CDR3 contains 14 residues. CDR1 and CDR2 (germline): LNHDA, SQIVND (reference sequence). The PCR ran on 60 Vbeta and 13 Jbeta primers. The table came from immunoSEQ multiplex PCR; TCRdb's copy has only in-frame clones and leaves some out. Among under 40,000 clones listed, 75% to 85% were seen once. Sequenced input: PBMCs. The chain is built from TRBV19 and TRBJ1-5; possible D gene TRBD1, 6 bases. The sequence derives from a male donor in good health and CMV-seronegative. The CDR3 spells CASRLRTDNQPQHF. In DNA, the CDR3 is TGTGCCAGTAGGCTCCGGACAGACAATCAGCCCCAGCATTTT.